This T cell receptor (beta chain) was obtained from a study of Ad26.COV2.S vaccination and SARS-CoV-2 variants. Sequencing was performed with immunoSEQ multiplex PCR; in TCRdb, only in-frame clones are kept and a portion is missing. The data show 380,000 or so clones, about 83% seen once. The CDR3 has 14 residues. Germline V gene data show CDR1 as SGHNT and CDR2 as YENEEA. With 3 bases removed from V and 8 bases from J, the gap between germline ends came to 16 bases. The sample's treatment: roughly 20 received Ad26.COV2.S at low or high dose, single or two shots; roughly 5 received placebo; per-sample allocation not given. Sampling took place 63 days after the first vaccine or placebo injection.

The rearrangement uses TRBV11-3 and TRBJ1-2; a weak D match, TRBD1 (6 bases). The specimen was peripheral blood, collected in a trial of Ad26.COV2.S vaccine versus placebo. The clonotype comes from a person between 18 and 65 years old who received the Ad26.COV2.S COVID-19 vaccine or a placebo. The CDR3, as DNA: TGTGCCAGCAGCTTCACAGGGAGCGCGACGGGCTACACCTTC. Translating gives CASSFTGSATGYTF.